A selection of T cell receptor beta chains follows, all from one sample in a study of T-cell reconstitution after alpha-beta-depleted transplantation in children. TCRdb fed the PCR reads into MiXCR, producing one record per CDR3 protein. Of approximately 420,000 distinct CDR3 sequences listed, about a tenth were seen once; the top ten hold approximately 5%. The sample here was PBMCs from the stem cell graft donor, taken from the stem cell graft. These TCRs come from a human donor who donated a stem cell graft to a child with acute myeloid leukemia. CDR3s include the opening cysteine and the closing phenylalanine or tryptophan.

TRBV12-3/TRBV12-4	TRBJ1-1	CASRPGTGNTEAFF
TRBV3-1	TRBJ2-3	CASSQAGVYTQYF
TRBV20-1	TRBJ2-3	CSAILVTDTQYF
TRBV15	TRBJ2-3	CATSRAAGMGTDTQYF
TRBV3-1	TRBJ2-2	CASSQAGLAATGELFF
TRBV5-1	TRBJ2-6	CASRPGSTGANVLTF
TRBV7-2	TRBJ1-1	CASSLEGRARTEAFF
TRBV5-1	TRBJ1-4	CASSPGTANEKLFF
TRBV29-1	TRBJ2-3	CSATLHLDTQYF
TRBV5-5	TRBJ2-1	CASSLMAGGSNEQFF
TRBV19	TRBJ1-5	CATRQSKQPQHF
TRBV9	TRBJ2-1	CASSGGTGGRQFF
TRBV4-1	TRBJ2-1	CASSQAGTSNEQFF
TRBV12-3/TRBV12-4	TRBJ2-7	CASTQGLAGWEQYF
TRBV20-1	TRBJ1-2	CSARGAVNRGYTF
TRBV7-9	TRBJ2-3	CASISSGRDTQYF
TRBV12-3/TRBV12-4	TRBJ2-3	CASSFRELTDTQYF
TRBV10-3	TRBJ2-1	CATGLAGRALEQFF
TRBV5-1	TRBJ2-5	CASSLHPEMGTQYF
TRBV5-1	TRBJ1-2	CASSLEGKNYGYTF
TRBV18	TRBJ1-5	CASSTQSNQPQHF
TRBV29-1	TRBJ2-7	CSVEGGGHGPYEQYF